This record concerns one T cell receptor beta chain sequence. This sample was taken from a study of technical replicates of blood from a few donors. Only in-frame clones appear in the TCRdb table, and some are missing; sequencing was by immunoSEQ multiplex PCR. The data show 70,000 to 95,000 clones, with approximately 97% seen just once and roughly 0.17% held by the top ten. Germline CDR1 is SEHNR and CDR2 is FQNEAQ (reference sequence). CDR3 length: 14 amino acids. V dropped 1 base and J dropped 7 bases, with 11 bases sitting between them. V is TRBV7-9 and J is TRBJ2-1; D might be TRBD2 (6 bases). The receptor comes from a human donor in good health. Sequencing was performed on T cells isolated from PBMCs. This CDR3 is CASSLGDSPNEQFF. CDR3 in DNA: TGTGCCAGCAGCTTAGGGGACTCTCCGAATGAGCAGTTCTTC.